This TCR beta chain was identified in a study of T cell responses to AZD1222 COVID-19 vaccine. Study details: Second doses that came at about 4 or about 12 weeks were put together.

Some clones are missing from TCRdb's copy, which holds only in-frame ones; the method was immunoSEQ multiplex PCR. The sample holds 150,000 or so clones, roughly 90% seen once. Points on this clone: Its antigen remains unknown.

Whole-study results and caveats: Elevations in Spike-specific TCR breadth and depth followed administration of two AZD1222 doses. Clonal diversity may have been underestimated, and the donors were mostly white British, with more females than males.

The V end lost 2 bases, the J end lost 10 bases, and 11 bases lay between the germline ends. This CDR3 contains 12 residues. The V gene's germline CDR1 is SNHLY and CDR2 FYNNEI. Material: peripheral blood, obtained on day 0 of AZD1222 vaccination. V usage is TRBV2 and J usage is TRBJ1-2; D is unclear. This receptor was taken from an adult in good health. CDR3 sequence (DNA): TGTGCCAGCAGTGAATCCCCGACCTACTACACCTTC. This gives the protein CASSESPTYYTF. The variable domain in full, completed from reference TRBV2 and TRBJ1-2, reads EPEVTQTPSHQVTQMGQEVILRCVPISNHLYFYWYRQILGQKVEFLVSFYNNEISEKSEIFDDQFSVERPDGSNFTLKIRSTKLEDSAMYFCASSESPTYYTFGSGTRLTVV.